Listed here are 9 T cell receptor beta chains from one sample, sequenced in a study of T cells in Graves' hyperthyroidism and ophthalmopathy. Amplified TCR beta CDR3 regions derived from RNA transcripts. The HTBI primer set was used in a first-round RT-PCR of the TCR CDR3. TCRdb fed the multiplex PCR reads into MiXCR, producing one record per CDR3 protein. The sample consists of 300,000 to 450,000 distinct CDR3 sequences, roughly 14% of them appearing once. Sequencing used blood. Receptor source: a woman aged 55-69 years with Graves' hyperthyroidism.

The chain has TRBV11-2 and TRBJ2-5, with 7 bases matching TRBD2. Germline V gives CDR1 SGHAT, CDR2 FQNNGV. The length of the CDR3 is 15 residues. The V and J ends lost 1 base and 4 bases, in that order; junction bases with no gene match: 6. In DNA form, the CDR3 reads TGTGCCAGCAGCTTAGCTGTCCAGCGGGGAGAGACCCAGTACTTC. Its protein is CASSLAVQRGETQYF.

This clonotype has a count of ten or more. Here the CDR3 DNA reads TGTGCCAGCAGCTTTAATGCGGGGGAAAAACTGTTTTTT. Translation: CASSFNAGEKLFF. The chain recombines TRBV7-9 with TRBJ1-4; no clear D. The CDR3 has 13 residues. V lost 3 bases, J lost 8 bases, and 10 bases lay in between. Germline loops: CDR1 SEHNR, CDR2 FQNEAQ (reference sequence).

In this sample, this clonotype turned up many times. The CDR3 reads CASSPVDGYNSPLHF. The DNA for the CDR3 is TGTGCCAGCAGTCCTGTGGACGGATATAATTCACCCCTCCACTTT. V gene TRBV6-1 combines with J gene TRBJ1-6; D remains ambiguous. Germline loops: CDR1 MNHNS, CDR2 SASEGT. This CDR3 contains 15 residues. V lost 5 bases and J 4 bases, leaving 12 bases between the germline ends.

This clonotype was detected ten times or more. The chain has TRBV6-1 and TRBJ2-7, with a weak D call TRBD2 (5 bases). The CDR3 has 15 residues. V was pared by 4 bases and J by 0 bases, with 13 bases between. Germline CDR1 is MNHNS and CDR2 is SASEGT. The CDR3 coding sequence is TGTGCCAGCAGTGGAGGGAATGCCCCCTCCTACGAGCAGTACTTC. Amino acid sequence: CASSGGNAPSYEQYF.

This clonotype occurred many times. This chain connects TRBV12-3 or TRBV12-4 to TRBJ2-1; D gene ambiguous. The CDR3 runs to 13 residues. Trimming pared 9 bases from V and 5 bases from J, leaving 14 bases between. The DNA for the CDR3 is TGTGCCAGTTTAGTTTTACCCCACAATGAGCAGTTCTTC. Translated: CASLVLPHNEQFF.

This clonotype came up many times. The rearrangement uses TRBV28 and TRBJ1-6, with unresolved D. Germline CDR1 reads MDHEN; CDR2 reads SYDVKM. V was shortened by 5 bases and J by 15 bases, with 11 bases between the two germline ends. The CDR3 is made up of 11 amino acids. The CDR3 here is CASSTRRSLHF. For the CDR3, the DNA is TGTGCCAGCAGTACGCGAAGGAGCCTCCACTTT.

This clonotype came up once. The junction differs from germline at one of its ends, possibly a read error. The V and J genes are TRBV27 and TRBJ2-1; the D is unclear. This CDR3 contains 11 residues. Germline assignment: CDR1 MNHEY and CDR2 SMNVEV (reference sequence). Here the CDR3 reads CDSRSYNEQFF. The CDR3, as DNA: TGTGACAGCAGAAGCTACAATGAGCAGTTCTTC.

The CDR3 DNA follows: TGTGCCAGCAGCCGACGGGGACTAGCGGGCACCGGGGAGCTGTTTTTT. Residues: CASSRRGLAGTGELFF. The V and J genes are TRBV14 and TRBJ2-2; TRBD2 matches 12 bases. This CDR3 comprises 16 residues. From germline, CDR1 is SGHDN and CDR2 FVKESK. V gave up 4 bases and J gave up 4 bases; unmatched junction bases: 4. Full variable domain (outside the CDR3, taken from reference TRBV14 and TRBJ2-2): EAGVTQFPSHSVIEKGQTVTLRCDPISGHDNLYWYRRVMGKEIKFLLHFVKESKQDESGMPNNRFLAERTGGTYSTLKVQPAELEDSGVYFCASSRRGLAGTGELFFGEGSRLTVL.

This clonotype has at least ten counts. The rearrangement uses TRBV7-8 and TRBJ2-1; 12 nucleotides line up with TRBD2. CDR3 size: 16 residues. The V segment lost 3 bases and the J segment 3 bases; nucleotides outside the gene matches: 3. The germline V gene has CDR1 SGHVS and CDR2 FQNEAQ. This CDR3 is CASSFGLAGIYNEQFF. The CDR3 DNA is TGTGCCAGCAGCTTTGGACTAGCGGGAATCTACAATGAGCAGTTCTTC.